This T cell receptor beta chain was profiled in a study of CD8 T cells in ankylosing spondylitis. Concerning this clonotype itself: The antigen remains undetermined.

Per germline, CDR1 DFQATT and CDR2 SNEGSKA (reference sequence). V shed 0 bases and J shed 2 bases, with 13 bases lying between them. The length of the CDR3 is 15 residues. The study, taken as a whole, reports: The authors found the disease-linked clones to be CD8+ and relatively rare in peripheral blood. The study looked at matched synovial fluid samples from ankylosing spondylitis patients. Disease-linked clones were reported to be significantly enriched there. Among TCR beta sequences, a motif of eight highly homologous variants appeared characteristic of ankylosing spondylitis blood.

Library preparation for TCR beta used quantitative 5'-RACE with molecular barcodes. TCRdb used MiXCR to reprocess the 5' RACE reads, holding one entry per CDR3 protein. This sample yields under 550,000 distinct CDR3 sequences, of which approximately 26% are seen a single time; under 0.9% belongs to the top ten. Material for sequencing was blood, either unsorted or a sorted T cell fraction (not recorded which). This chain joins TRBV20-1 and TRBJ2-5; TRBD1 is a possible D gene (5 bases). The sequence came from a male donor with ankylosing spondylitis. The CDR3 reads CSARETGSSQETQYF. The CDR3 DNA sequence: TGCAGTGCTAGAGAAACAGGATCTTCACAAGAGACCCAGTACTTC.